The clone carrying this T cell receptor beta chain was seen at least ten times. There are 14 residues in the CDR3. V dropped 0 bases and J dropped 7 bases, with 14 bases sitting between them. Germline-derived CDR1 and CDR2 are SGHRS and YFSETQ. Construction of the TCRbeta library involved unique molecular identifiers. TCRdb analysed the PCR reads with MiXCR anew, one entry per CDR3 protein. The sample lists about 400,000 distinct CDR3 sequences, about an eighth occurring once. These data are taken from a study of T-cell reconstitution after alpha-beta-depleted transplantation in children. The sample consisted of PBMCs, taken from the stem cell graft. The chain recombines TRBV5-1 with TRBJ2-7, with a possible D match to TRBD1 (6 bases). The TCR comes from a human donor who donated a stem cell graft to a child with Fanconi anemia. CDR3 DNA: TGCGCCAGCAGCTTGGTGGACAGCCCTCAAGAGCAGTACTTC. Its translation is CASSLVDSPQEQYF.